The 3 T cell receptor beta chains presented below share a single source sample, sequenced in a study of cytomegalovirus exposure and HLA in healthy donors. Primers for the PCR totalled 60 Vbeta and 13 Jbeta. The assay was immunoSEQ multiplex PCR, and TCRdb's table has in-frame clones only and misses some. The sample carries 120,000 to 150,000 clones, over 60% recorded once. Material: PBMCs. These receptors all stem from a man between 40 and 49 years old in good health and CMV-seropositive.

This clone appeared once. The V gene is TRBV19, the J gene TRBJ2-5; 8 bases match TRBD2. The CDR3 spans 14 residues. Germline-derived CDR1 and CDR2 are LNHDA and SQIVND (reference sequence). V gave up 6 bases and J gave up 3 bases; unmatched junction bases: 6. The CDR3: CASSQAGAKETQYF. CDR3 sequence (DNA): TGTGCCAGTAGCCAAGCGGGAGCTAAAGAGACCCAGTACTTC.

This sequence joins TRBV29-1 and TRBJ1-1; 8 nucleotides agree with TRBD1. Germline V lookup: CDR1 SQVTM, CDR2 ANQGSEA. With 6 bases clipped from V and 5 bases from J, the junction kept 2 bases outside the gene matches. The CDR3 runs to 11 residues. CDR3 in DNA: TGCAGCGTGGGACAGGCTACTGAAGCTTTCTTT. It codes for CSVGQATEAFF.

The chain recombines TRBV6-1 with TRBJ1-5, with 8 bases fitting TRBD1. The J segment lost 6 bases and the V segment lost 6 bases, leaving 10 bases of the junction unmatched. CDR1 and CDR2 from the germline V gene are MNHNS and SASEGT. CDR3 length: 15 residues. The DNA of the CDR3 is TGTGCCAGCAGCACCACAGGGGGACGGGGTCAGCCCCAGCATTTT. This translates into CASSTTGGRGQPQHF.